This T cell receptor beta chain was identified in a study of shared clonotypes between healthy human individuals. CD45RO negativity and positive selection for CCR7 defined naive CD8 cells, a population that excluded terminally differentiated effector memory CD45RA+ cells. Replicate PCRs run on sorted subsets employed 150 to 250 ng DNA, about 27,000 T cell genomes. TCRdb's table, derived via immunoSEQ multiplex PCR, lists solely in-frame clones and lacks some. The sample lists approximately 600,000 clones; around 96% were seen once. The CDR3 has 13 residues. The germline CDR1 and CDR2 sequences are MNHEY and SMNVEV (reference sequence). With 4 bases removed from V and 7 bases from J, the gap between germline ends came to 11 bases.

The rearrangement uses TRBV27 and TRBJ2-1; no definite D call. Sequencing was carried out using naive CD8+ T cells sorted from blood. The TCR comes from a woman between 25 and 40 years old in good health. The CDR3 coding sequence is TGTGCCAGCAGTTGGGGTCCCGCAAATGAGCAGTTCTTC. Translation: CASSWGPANEQFF.